A single sample gave rise to the 32 T cell receptor beta chains below, sequenced in a study of blood T cell repertoires in COVID-19. This table comes from immunoSEQ multiplex PCR, and its TCRdb copy is limited to in-frame clones, with some not included. Among about 250,000 clones, 84% were seen once, and the ten largest hold more than 1.5%. Sequences were obtained from peripheral blood. The receptors were gathered from a woman in her thirties or forties who had recovered from COVID-19.

V is TRBV6-5 and J is TRBJ2-5, with TRBD1 identical over 8 bases. There are 15 residues in the CDR3. Germline V lookup: CDR1 MNHEY, CDR2 SVGAGI. The trim removed 2 bases at V and 5 bases at J, leaving 7 bases unmatched. The CDR3 region is CASSYQDRVWETQYF. As DNA, the CDR3 is TGTGCCAGCAGTTACCAGGACAGGGTGTGGGAGACCCAGTACTTC.

This clone has just a few counts. DNA for the CDR3: TGCGCCCCGGGGAGAGGGCGTTATCAGCCCCAGCATTTT. Protein sequence: CAPGRGRYQPQHF. The chain recombines TRBV10-1 with TRBJ1-5; D remains ambiguous. The germline gives CDR1 WNHNN, CDR2 SYGVQD (reference sequence). The germline V and J ends were trimmed by 11 bases and 5 bases, with 16 bases remaining between them. The CDR3 length is 13 residues.

The sample holds a few counts of this clone. The V call is TRBV6-5, the J call TRBJ2-7, with D tentatively TRBD2 (6 bases). The CDR3 contains 14 residues. Between the trimmed V and J ends, which lost 8 bases and 1 base, there was a span of 15 bases. From germline, CDR1 is MNHEY and CDR2 SVGAGI. Here the CDR3 reads CASSVYSGSYEQYF. As DNA, the CDR3 is TGTGCCAGCTCTGTCTACAGCGGGTCCTACGAGCAGTACTTC.

This rearrangement joins TRBV6-5 to TRBJ2-1, with a possible D match to TRBD1 (5 bases). The CDR3 runs 14 residues. CDR1 and CDR2 from the germline V gene are MNHEY and SVGAGI. The V and J ends lost 2 bases and 9 bases respectively, with 14 bases between them. CDR3 protein: CASSYGAAQGEQFF. The CDR3 coding sequence is TGTGCCAGCAGTTACGGAGCTGCCCAGGGTGAGCAGTTCTTC.

Concerning this clone: Other DNA sequences in this sample translate to the same CDR3. The chain is built from TRBV5-1 and TRBJ1-4; D possibly corresponds to TRBD1 (6 bases). Trimming shortened V by 1 base and J by 3 bases, and 7 bases separated the two germline ends. Looked up from germline, CDR1 is SGHRS and CDR2 is YFSETQ. This CDR3 contains 14 residues. CDR3 nucleotide sequence: TGCGCCAGCAGCTTGACAGGGCCTAATGAAAAACTGTTTTTT. It is translated as CASSLTGPNEKLFF.

This chain uses TRBV28 with TRBJ2-7; 8 bases line up with TRBD1. Germline V lookup: CDR1 MDHEN, CDR2 SYDVKM. This CDR3 has 15 residues. The J segment lost 5 bases and the V segment lost 4 bases, leaving 10 bases of the junction unmatched. This CDR3 is CASSSWTGRSHEQYF. DNA of the CDR3: TGTGCCAGCAGTTCATGGACAGGGAGGTCCCACGAGCAGTACTTC.

The CDR3 loop reads CASSQDFSPTDTQYF. As DNA, the CDR3 is TGTGCCAGCAGCCAAGATTTCTCCCCCACAGATACGCAGTATTTT. The rearrangement joins TRBV4-2 to TRBJ2-3; D is undetermined. The germline V and J ends were trimmed by 0 bases and 2 bases, with 9 bases remaining between them. The CDR3 spans 15 residues. Germline-derived CDR1 and CDR2 are LGHNA and YNFKEQ.

The gene calls are TRBV6-1 and TRBJ1-5; no clear D gene. Germline-derived CDR1 and CDR2 are MNHNS and SASEGT. CDR3 length: 17 residues. The ends were cut back, 3 bases at V and 1 base at J, with 16 bases in the middle. CDR3 sequence reads: CASSDGRRVKSNQPQHF. The CDR3 bases are TGTGCCAGCAGTGATGGTAGGCGGGTCAAAAGCAATCAGCCCCAGCATTTT.

The chain combines TRBV6-6 with TRBJ1-1; 7 bases fit TRBD1. The CDR3 covers 17 residues. Germline-derived CDR1 and CDR2 are MNHNY and SVGAGI (reference sequence). V was clipped by 5 bases and J by 0 bases; unmatched bases: 12. CDR3 coding DNA: TGTGCCAGCAGTCTGATGGGCCAGGGGGTTATGAACACTGAAGCTTTCTTT. Its protein is CASSLMGQGVMNTEAFF.

V usage is TRBV5-1 and J usage is TRBJ1-2; 9 nucleotides match TRBD1. With 2 bases clipped from V and 0 bases from J, the junction kept 5 bases outside the gene matches. The germline V gene has CDR1 SGHRS and CDR2 YFSETQ. This CDR3 is built from 16 residues. CDR3 sequence (DNA): TGCGCCAGCAGCTTTACAGGGGGCCAGGCTAACTATGGCTACACCTTC. Amino acids: CASSFTGGQANYGYTF.

This sequence joins TRBV20-1 and TRBJ2-1; possibly TRBD2 for D (6 bases). The CDR3 is made up of 10 amino acids. V lost 8 bases, J lost 9 bases, and 11 bases lay in between. Germline V gene lookup returns CDR1 DFQATT and CDR2 SNEGSKA (reference sequence). CDR3 protein: CSPGGAEQFF. The DNA of the CDR3 is TGCAGTCCAGGAGGGGCTGAGCAGTTCTTC.

In this sample, this clone turned up once. The DNA of the CDR3 is TGTGCCAGCATTCTCGGAGGGTCTGGAAACACCATATATTTT. Amino acids: CASILGGSGNTIYF. The V call is TRBV6-5, the J call TRBJ1-3; D remains unclear. Trimming left V 7 bases short and J 1 base short, with 11 bases between. The length of the CDR3 is 14 residues. Per the germline V gene, CDR1 is MNHEY and CDR2 is SVGAGI.

The chain couples TRBV29-1 to TRBJ2-5, with TRBD1 matching 8 bases. This CDR3 is built from 14 residues. After removal of 4 bases from V and 5 bases from J, the junction contained 9 bases not matched to a gene. CDR1 and CDR2 from the germline V gene are SQVTM and ANQGSEA. CDR3 protein: CSVATGGFGETQYF. CDR3 bases: TGCAGCGTTGCCACAGGGGGTTTTGGTGAGACCCAGTACTTC.

This sequence joins TRBV2 and TRBJ1-6; D unclear. Germline V gives CDR1 SNHLY, CDR2 FYNNEI. Trimming pared 7 bases from V and 6 bases from J, leaving 16 bases between. The length of the CDR3 is 15 residues. CDR3 sequence: CASTFGLKRNSPLHF. The CDR3 nucleotides read TGTGCCAGCACCTTTGGACTAAAACGTAATTCACCCCTCCACTTT.

This chain links TRBV5-4 with TRBJ1-2; 8 nucleotides line up with TRBD1. The J segment lost 4 bases and the V segment lost 7 bases, leaving 9 bases of the junction unmatched. The V gene's germline CDR1 is SGHNT and CDR2 YYREEE (reference sequence). The CDR3 is 14 residues long. Here the CDR3 reads CASARDRLGYGYTF. The CDR3 DNA follows: TGTGCCAGCGCCCGGGACAGGCTGGGCTATGGCTACACCTTC.

The rearrangement joins TRBV5-1 to TRBJ1-1; 7 bases are a match to TRBD1. The CDR3 length is 12 residues. Germline assignment: CDR1 SGHRS and CDR2 YFSETQ. V was pared by 5 bases and J by 3 bases, with 1 base of the junction left unmatched. The CDR3 nucleotides read TGCGCCAGCAGGACAGGGCACACTGAAGCTTTCTTT. Translating gives CASRTGHTEAFF.

This sequence joins TRBV5-1 and TRBJ1-6; maybe TRBD1 (6 bases). Germline lookup yields CDR1 SGHRS and CDR2 YFSETQ. The CDR3 is made up of 15 amino acids. V was clipped by 0 bases and J by 7 bases, with 11 bases between them. Here the CDR3 reads CASSLGLRGNSPLHF. CDR3 nucleotide sequence: TGCGCCAGCAGCTTGGGGCTTAGGGGGAATTCACCCCTCCACTTT.

This clone has only one observation. The genes are TRBV5-6 and TRBJ1-1, with D possibly being TRBD1 (6 bases). This CDR3 spans 16 amino acids. Trimming pared 0 bases from V and 11 bases from J, leaving 23 bases between. Per the germline V gene, CDR1 is SGHDT and CDR2 is YYEEEE. The CDR3 loop is CASSLEGGSRDGRAFF. For the CDR3, the DNA is TGTGCCAGCAGCTTGGAGGGGGGGAGTCGCGACGGACGGGCTTTCTTT.

The chain links TRBV9 to TRBJ2-5; 16 bases line up with TRBD2. CDR3 length: 18 amino acids. From germline, CDR1 is SGDLS and CDR2 YYNGEE. With V trimmed by 3 bases and J by 5 bases, 10 bases remained unmatched. Here the CDR3 reads CASSAPPGLAGGDETQYF. For the CDR3, the DNA is TGTGCCAGCAGCGCCCCGCCGGGACTAGCGGGGGGGGATGAGACCCAGTACTTC.

This clone was picked up a small number of times. V and J are TRBV3-1 (or the pseudogene TRBV3-2) and TRBJ2-7; a weak D match, TRBD1 (6 bases). The ends were cut back, 8 bases at V and 7 bases at J, with 15 bases in the middle. Per the germline V gene, CDR1 is LGHDT and CDR2 is YNNKEL (reference sequence). CDR3 length: 12 amino acids. The CDR3 is CASGWTATEQYF. CDR3 bases: TGTGCCAGCGGGTGGACAGCCACGGAGCAGTACTTC.

This clone was counted a few times. The chain carries TRBV28 and TRBJ2-6; 9 bases fit TRBD1. In germline, CDR1 is MDHEN, CDR2 SYDVKM. The junction had 4 bases not matched to a gene; V was cut back by 7 bases and J by 0 bases. The CDR3 totals 16 residues. The CDR3 spells CASTGTGPSGANVLTF. DNA of the CDR3: TGTGCCAGCACCGGGACAGGGCCCTCTGGGGCCAACGTCCTGACTTTC.

Here the CDR3 DNA reads TGTGCCAGCAGTGATCTGGGAACAGGGGGCAATCAGCCCCAGCATTTT. Translated: CASSDLGTGGNQPQHF. This rearrangement joins TRBV2 to TRBJ1-5; 7 bases fit TRBD1. There are 16 residues in the CDR3. The J segment lost 2 bases and the V segment lost 3 bases, leaving 7 bases of the junction unmatched. Germline assignment: CDR1 SNHLY and CDR2 FYNNEI.

The gene calls are TRBV5-6 and TRBJ1-1; D possibly corresponds to TRBD1 (5 bases). V was shortened by 1 base and J by 0 bases, with 7 bases between the two germline ends. The CDR3 runs 14 residues. Looked up from germline, CDR1 is SGHDT and CDR2 is YYEEEE. This chain's CDR3 is CASSLNRMNTEAFF. The CDR3 DNA follows: TGTGCCAGCAGCTTGAACAGGATGAACACTGAAGCTTTCTTT.

This clone came up once. The V and J genes are TRBV27 and TRBJ1-6, with a possible D match to TRBD1 (6 bases). With 0 bases removed from V and 7 bases from J, the gap between germline ends came to 10 bases. Germline values: CDR1 MNHEY, CDR2 SMNVEV (reference sequence). CDR3 length equals 15 residues. CDR3 nucleotide sequence: TGTGCCAGCAGTTTATCACGGGGGGCGAATTCACCCCTCCACTTT. It translates to CASSLSRGANSPLHF.

This clone was seen a handful of times. CDR3 in amino acids: CASSQQGNQPQHF. CDR3 DNA sequence: TGTGCCAGCAGCCAGCAGGGAAATCAGCCCCAGCATTTT. The chain combines TRBV3-1 (or the pseudogene TRBV3-2) with TRBJ1-5; a possible D gene is TRBD1 (5 bases). The CDR3 has 13 amino acids. Per the germline V gene, CDR1 is LGHDT and CDR2 is YNNKEL (reference sequence). The V end lost 3 bases, the J end lost 4 bases, and 7 bases lay between the germline ends.

The chain links TRBV27 to TRBJ2-2; D remains ambiguous. V was trimmed by 7 bases and J by 0 bases, leaving 15 bases between them. The CDR3 is made up of 16 amino acids. The germline gives CDR1 MNHEY, CDR2 SMNVEV (reference sequence). CDR3 DNA sequence: TGTGCCAGCACCCCAACCTACTACCCGAACACCGGGGAGCTGTTTTTT. Its protein is CASTPTYYPNTGELFF.

The chain carries TRBV7-8 and TRBJ1-5; D possibly corresponds to TRBD1 (6 bases). The V end was cut by 1 base, the J end by 9 bases, with 13 bases between. The CDR3 is 14 amino acids. Germline V gene lookup returns CDR1 SGHVS and CDR2 FQNEAQ. CDR3 nucleotide sequence: TGTGCCAGCAGCTTAGGGACAGAAAAACGGCCCCAGCATTTT. Protein: CASSLGTEKRPQHF. The variable domain in full, with the rest retrieved from reference TRBV7-8 and TRBJ1-5, is GAGVSQSPRYKVAKRGQDVALRCDPISGHVSLFWYQQALGQGPEFLTYFQNEAQLDKSGLPSDRFFAERPEGSVSTLKIQRTQQEDSAVYLCASSLGTEKRPQHFGDGTRLSIL.

V is TRBV5-6 and J is TRBJ1-2; D gene uncertain. Trimming pared 3 bases from V and 6 bases from J, leaving 12 bases between. Germline CDR1 SGHDT, CDR2 YYEEEE. This CDR3 is built from 13 residues. The DNA of the CDR3 is TGTGCCAGCAGCTATATCCAGGTAGATGGCTACACCTTC. Translating gives CASSYIQVDGYTF.

The rearrangement links TRBV28 to TRBJ2-7; 12 bases fit TRBD1. This CDR3 spans 13 amino acids. Germline CDR1 MDHEN, CDR2 SYDVKM. The V and J ends lost 6 bases and 9 bases, in that order; junction bases with no gene match: 6. The CDR3 is CASRGQGAPWQYF. CDR3 sequence (DNA): TGTGCCAGCAGGGGACAGGGGGCTCCATGGCAGTACTTC.

The rearrangement joins TRBV3-1 (or the pseudogene TRBV3-2) to TRBJ1-3; D may be TRBD1 (5 bases). V lost 3 bases, J lost 4 bases, and 7 bases lay in between. Per germline, CDR1 LGHDT and CDR2 YNNKEL (reference sequence). There are 13 residues in the CDR3. Here the CDR3 reads CASSQQGGNTIYF. The CDR3 region has the DNA TGTGCCAGCAGCCAGCAGGGCGGAAACACCATATATTTT.

The chain uses TRBV28 and TRBJ1-2; TRBD1 is a possible D gene (5 bases). Trimming left V 3 bases short and J 2 bases short, with 10 bases between. The CDR3 totals 14 residues. Germline-derived CDR1 and CDR2 are MDHEN and SYDVKM. The CDR3 nucleotides read TGTGCCAGCAGTTTTTTGGGGCCCAACTATGGCTACACCTTC. Protein product: CASSFLGPNYGYTF.

The chain recombines TRBV14 with TRBJ2-3; the D gene is possibly TRBD2 (5 bases). The CDR3 totals 13 residues. Trimming left V 4 bases short and J 6 bases short, with 11 bases between. Germline V gene sequence: CDR1 SGHDN, CDR2 FVKESK. The CDR3 reads CASSLLWEDTQYF. In DNA form, the CDR3 reads TGTGCCAGCAGCCTTTTGTGGGAGGATACGCAGTATTTT.